One sample yielded the 6 T cell receptor beta chains listed below, sequenced in a study of blood T cells in healthy people across ages. The use of a sample-barcoded 5' primer and a J-beta primer mix characterized a second PCR of roughly 7 to 11 cycles. TCRdb re-derived calls from the 5' RACE reads in MiXCR, one entry per CDR3 protein. The sample gives around 1,000,000 distinct CDR3 sequences, about 23% of which show up once; about 0.72% is in the top ten. These data also formed part of another study, on T cells of mothers and their children.

Sequenced material: blood. The receptors here all came from a girl aged 2 to 9 in good health.

A few counts support this clonotype. The rearrangement uses TRBV5-4 and TRBJ2-1, with 10 nucleotides matching TRBD2. CDR3 length: 17 residues. V lost 4 bases and J lost 0; bases outside the gene matches: 7. Per the germline V gene, CDR1 is SGHNT and CDR2 is YYREEE (reference sequence). CDR3 loop: CASSPGLAASSYNEQFF. The CDR3 nucleotides read TGTGCCAGCAGCCCCGGACTAGCGGCGAGCTCCTACAATGAGCAGTTCTTC.

V usage is TRBV4-3 and J usage is TRBJ2-3; possibly TRBD2 for D (6 bases). V lost 4 bases and J 6 bases, leaving 17 bases between the germline ends. Germline CDR1 reads LGHNA; CDR2 reads YSLEER. The CDR3 runs 15 residues. The CDR3 loop reads CASSRGFQEGDTQYF. Here the CDR3 DNA reads TGCGCCAGCAGCCGAGGCTTCCAGGAGGGCGATACGCAGTATTTT.

This clonotype was detected only a few times. The chain employs TRBV11-2 and TRBJ2-7, with a tentative D call TRBD2 (6 bases). The CDR3 spans 14 residues. CDR1 is SGHAT and CDR2 is FQNNGV in the germline V gene. V lost 3 bases to trimming and J lost 2 bases, with 11 bases between them. CDR3 amino acids: CASSFGTVAYEQYF. The CDR3 DNA follows: TGTGCCAGCAGCTTCGGGACTGTAGCCTACGAGCAGTACTTC.

V and J are TRBV6-6 and TRBJ1-6; TRBD1 is a possible D gene (5 bases). This CDR3 is built from 14 residues. V was clipped by 6 bases and J by 10 bases, with 16 bases between them. CDR1 and CDR2 (germline): MNHNY, SVGAGI (reference sequence). The CDR3 coding sequence is TGTGCCAGCAGCAACGCAGGGTATAGGTCACCCCTCCACTTT. It encodes CASSNAGYRSPLHF.

In its sample, this clonotype was seen a few times. The CDR3 region has the DNA TGTGCCAGCAGCCCCGAGGTTACAGGTACAGAAGCTTTCTTT. As protein: CASSPEVTGTEAFF. The chain employs TRBV7-6 and TRBJ1-1; perhaps TRBD1 as D (5 bases). CDR1 and CDR2 (germline): SGHVS, FNYEAQ. There are 14 residues in the CDR3. Trimming stripped 5 bases from V and 8 bases from J, with 18 bases between.

This clonotype was counted only a few times. CDR3 in DNA: TGTGCCAGCAGCCCCCGATCGACTAGCGGAAGCACAGATACGCAGTATTTT. Amino acid sequence: CASSPRSTSGSTDTQYF. The chain couples TRBV7-9 to TRBJ2-3; 9 bases fit TRBD2. From germline, CDR1 is SEHNR and CDR2 FQNEAQ (reference sequence). The CDR3 covers 17 residues. V was clipped by 5 bases and J by 0 bases; unmatched bases: 9.